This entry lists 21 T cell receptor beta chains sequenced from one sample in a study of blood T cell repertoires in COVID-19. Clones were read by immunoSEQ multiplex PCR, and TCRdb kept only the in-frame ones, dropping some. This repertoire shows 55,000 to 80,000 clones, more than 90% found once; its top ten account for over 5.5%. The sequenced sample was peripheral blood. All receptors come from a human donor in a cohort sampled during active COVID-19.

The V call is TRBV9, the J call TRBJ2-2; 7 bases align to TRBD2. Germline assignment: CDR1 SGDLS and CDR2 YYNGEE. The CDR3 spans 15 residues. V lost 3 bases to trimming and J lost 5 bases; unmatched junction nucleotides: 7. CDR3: CASSANPGGTGELFF. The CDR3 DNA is TGTGCCAGCAGCGCAAACCCGGGGGGAACCGGGGAGCTGTTTTTT.

CDR3 nucleotides: TGTGCCAGTAGTATAAAGTCGTCAGGGCACAACACTGAAGCTTTCTTT. This codes for CASSIKSSGHNTEAFF. This chain connects TRBV19 to TRBJ1-1; TRBD1 is a possible D gene (5 bases). From germline, CDR1 is LNHDA and CDR2 SQIVND (reference sequence). This CDR3 region has 16 residues. V lost 2 bases and J 2 bases, leaving 15 bases between the germline ends.

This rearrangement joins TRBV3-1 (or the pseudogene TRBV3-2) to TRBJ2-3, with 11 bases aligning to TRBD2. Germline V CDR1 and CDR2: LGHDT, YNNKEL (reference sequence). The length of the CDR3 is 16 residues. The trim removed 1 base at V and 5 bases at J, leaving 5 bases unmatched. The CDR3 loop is CASSQGLAGPGDTQYF. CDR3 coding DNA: TGTGCCAGCAGCCAAGGACTAGCGGGGCCGGGAGATACGCAGTATTTT.

The CDR3, as DNA: TGTGCCAGCGACAGGCGGCGCCTGATGAAGACCCAGTACTTC. Its translation: CASDRRRLMKTQYF. The chain is built from TRBV19 and TRBJ2-5; D perhaps matches TRBD1 (6 bases). The germline V and J ends were trimmed by 9 bases and 6 bases, with 20 bases remaining between them. Germline CDR1 and CDR2: LNHDA and SQIVND (reference sequence). The CDR3 spans 14 residues.

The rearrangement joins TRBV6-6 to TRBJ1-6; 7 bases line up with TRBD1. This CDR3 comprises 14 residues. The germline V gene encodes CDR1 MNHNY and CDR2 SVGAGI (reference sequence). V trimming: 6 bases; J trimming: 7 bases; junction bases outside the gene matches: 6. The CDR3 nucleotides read TGTGCCAGCAGAAAAGGACAGGCCAATTCACCCCTCCACTTT. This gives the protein CASRKGQANSPLHF.

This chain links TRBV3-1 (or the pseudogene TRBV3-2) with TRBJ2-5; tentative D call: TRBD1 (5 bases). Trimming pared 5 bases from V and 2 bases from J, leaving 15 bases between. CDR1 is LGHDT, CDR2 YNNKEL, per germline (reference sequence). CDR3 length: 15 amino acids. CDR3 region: CASSTRLGAQETQYF. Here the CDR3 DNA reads TGTGCCAGCAGCACCCGATTAGGGGCACAAGAGACCCAGTACTTC.

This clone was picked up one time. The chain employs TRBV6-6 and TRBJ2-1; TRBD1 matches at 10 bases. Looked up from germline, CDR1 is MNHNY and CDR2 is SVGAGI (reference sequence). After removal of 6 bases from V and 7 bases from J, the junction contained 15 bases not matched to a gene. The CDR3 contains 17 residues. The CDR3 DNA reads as TGTGCCAGCAGGCGAGCGCGACAGGGGGCAGTCCGTAATGAGCAGTTCTTC. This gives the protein CASRRARQGAVRNEQFF.

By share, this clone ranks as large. DNA of the CDR3: TGCAGTGATGCAGCAGGGGGTAAAACCGAGAGAGAAAAACTGTTTTTT. It is translated as CSDAAGGKTEREKLFF. The chain recombines TRBV29-1 with TRBJ1-4; 7 positions match TRBD1. The CDR3 is 16 residues long. The germline gives CDR1 SQVTM, CDR2 ANQGSEA.

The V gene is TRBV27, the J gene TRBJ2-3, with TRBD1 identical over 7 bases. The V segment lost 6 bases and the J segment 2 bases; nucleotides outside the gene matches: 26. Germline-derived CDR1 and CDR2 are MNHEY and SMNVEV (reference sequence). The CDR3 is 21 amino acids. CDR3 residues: CASSHDRANYGLLSFTDTQYF. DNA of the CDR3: TGTGCCAGCAGCCACGACAGGGCTAATTACGGGCTACTCTCCTTCACAGATACGCAGTATTTT.

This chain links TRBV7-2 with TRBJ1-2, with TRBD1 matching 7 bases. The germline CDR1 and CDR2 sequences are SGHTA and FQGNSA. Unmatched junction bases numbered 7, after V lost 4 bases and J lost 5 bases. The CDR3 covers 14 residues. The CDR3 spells CASSSRTGTYGYTF. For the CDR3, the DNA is TGTGCCAGCAGCTCGAGGACAGGCACATATGGCTACACCTTC.

In nucleotides, the CDR3 is TGTGCCAGCAGCTTGGTATCGATAGTCTACGAGCAGTACTTC. This encodes CASSLVSIVYEQYF. This rearrangement joins TRBV5-8 to TRBJ2-7; D remains ambiguous. Trimming pared 0 bases from V and 3 bases from J, leaving 10 bases between. Germline V lookup: CDR1 SGHTS, CDR2 YDEGEE. The CDR3 spans 14 residues.

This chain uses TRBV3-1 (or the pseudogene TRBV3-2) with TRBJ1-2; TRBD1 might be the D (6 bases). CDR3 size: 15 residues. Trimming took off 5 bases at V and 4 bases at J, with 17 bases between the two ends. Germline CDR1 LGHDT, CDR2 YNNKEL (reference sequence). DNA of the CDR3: TGTGCCAGCAGCACCCGACAGGCACAAGTCTATGGCTACACCTTC. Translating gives CASSTRQAQVYGYTF.

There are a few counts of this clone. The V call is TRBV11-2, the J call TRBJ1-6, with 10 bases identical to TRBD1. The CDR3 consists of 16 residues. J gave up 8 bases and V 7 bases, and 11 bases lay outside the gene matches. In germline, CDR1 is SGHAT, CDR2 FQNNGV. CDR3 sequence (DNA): TGTGCCAGCAACCAAATCGGGACAGGGGCACATTCACCCCTCCACTTT. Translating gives CASNQIGTGAHSPLHF.

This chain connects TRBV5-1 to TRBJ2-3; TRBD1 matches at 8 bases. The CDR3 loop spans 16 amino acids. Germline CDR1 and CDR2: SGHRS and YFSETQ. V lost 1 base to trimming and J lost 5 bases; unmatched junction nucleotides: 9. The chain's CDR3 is CASSLYGQGAGDTQYF. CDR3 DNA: TGCGCCAGCAGCTTGTATGGCCAGGGGGCTGGAGATACGCAGTATTTT. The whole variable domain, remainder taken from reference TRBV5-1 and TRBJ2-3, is KAGVTQTPRYLIKTRGQQVTLSCSPISGHRSVSWYQQTPGQGLQFLFEYFSETQRNKGNFPGRFSGRQFSNSRSEMNVSTLELGDSALYLCASSLYGQGAGDTQYFGPGTRLTVL.

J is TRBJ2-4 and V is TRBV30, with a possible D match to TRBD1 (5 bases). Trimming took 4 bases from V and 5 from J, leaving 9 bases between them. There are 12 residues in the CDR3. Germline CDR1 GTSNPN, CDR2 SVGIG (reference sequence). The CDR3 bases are TGTGCCTGGAAGCCGACAGAAAACATTCAGTACTTC. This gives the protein CAWKPTENIQYF.

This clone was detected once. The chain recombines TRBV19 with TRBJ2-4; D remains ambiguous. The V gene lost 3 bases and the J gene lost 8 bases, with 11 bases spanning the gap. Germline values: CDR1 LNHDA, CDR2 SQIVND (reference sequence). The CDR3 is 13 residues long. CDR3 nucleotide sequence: TGTGCCAGTAGTATCCTCAGACGGGACATTCAGTACTTC. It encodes CASSILRRDIQYF.

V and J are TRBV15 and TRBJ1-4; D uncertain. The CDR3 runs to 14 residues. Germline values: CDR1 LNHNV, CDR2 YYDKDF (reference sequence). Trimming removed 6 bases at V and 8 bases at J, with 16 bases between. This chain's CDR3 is CATRTSPASEKLFF. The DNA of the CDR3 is TGTGCCACCAGGACGTCCCCAGCGAGCGAAAAACTGTTTTTT.

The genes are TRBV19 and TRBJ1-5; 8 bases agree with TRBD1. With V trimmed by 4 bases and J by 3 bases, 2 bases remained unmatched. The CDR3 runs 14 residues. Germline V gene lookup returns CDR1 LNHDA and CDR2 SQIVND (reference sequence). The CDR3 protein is CASSKDRVNQPQHF. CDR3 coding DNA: TGTGCCAGTAGTAAGGACAGGGTCAATCAGCCCCAGCATTTT.

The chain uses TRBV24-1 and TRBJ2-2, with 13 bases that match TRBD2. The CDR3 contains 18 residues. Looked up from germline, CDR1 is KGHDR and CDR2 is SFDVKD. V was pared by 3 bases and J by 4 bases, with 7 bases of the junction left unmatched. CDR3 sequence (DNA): TGTGCCACCAGTGATCCCCCAGGGACTAGCGGGGCCACCGGGGAGCTGTTTTTT. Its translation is CATSDPPGTSGATGELFF.

The CDR3 DNA follows: TGTGCCAGCAGTTTGGGGCCTTTCTCCTACGAGCAGTACTTC. Translating it yields CASSLGPFSYEQYF. The chain joins TRBV27 to TRBJ2-7; a weak D match, TRBD1 (5 bases). The CDR3 has 14 residues. Trimming pared 3 bases from V and 0 bases from J, leaving 9 bases between. Germline V gives CDR1 MNHEY, CDR2 SMNVEV (reference sequence).

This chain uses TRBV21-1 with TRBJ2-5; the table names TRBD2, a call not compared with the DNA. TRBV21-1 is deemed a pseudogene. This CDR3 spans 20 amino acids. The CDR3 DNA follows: TGTGCCAGCAGCAAGAGAGCTGGCGGGGGGGGCCTAATCTTACAAGAGACCCAGTACTTC. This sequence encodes CASSKRAGGGGLILQETQYF.